Presented here are 30 T cell receptor beta chains from one specimen sequenced in a study of T cells in localized non-small cell lung cancer. Libraries were prepared by immunoSEQ multiplex PCR; TCRdb keeps only in-frame clonotypes and omits some of them. The sample lists about 2,800 clones, roughly 25% occurring once. The sample here was normal lung tissue next to the tumor, taken before any cancer treatment. The origin of the receptors is a woman between 40 and 69 years old with stage I lung adenocarcinoma.

This clone was seen a few times. The chain has TRBV10-3 and TRBJ2-3; TRBD1 matches 7 bases. The CDR3 sequence is 16 residues long. V lost 2 bases to trimming and J lost 4 bases; unmatched junction nucleotides: 9. Per the germline V gene, CDR1 is ENHRY and CDR2 is SYGVKD. CDR3 in amino acids: CAISEGTADGSDTQYF. CDR3 DNA: TGTGCCATCAGTGAGGGGACAGCGGACGGGTCAGATACGCAGTATTTT.

The V and J genes are TRBV28 and TRBJ2-2; 11 bases agree with TRBD2. Losses at the gene ends were 5 bases for V and 6 bases for J; bases not matched to a gene: 8. The CDR3 contains 16 residues. Germline V CDR1 and CDR2: MDHEN, SYDVKM. The CDR3 protein is CASSPPGLAVSGELFF. The CDR3 bases are TGTGCCAGCAGTCCCCCGGGACTAGCGGTTTCCGGGGAGCTGTTTTTT.

The chain links TRBV4-1 to TRBJ1-2, with no clear D. The CDR3 totals 14 residues. The germline gives CDR1 MGHRA, CDR2 YSYEKL. Trimming stripped 1 base from V and 3 bases from J, with 9 bases between. CDR3 in amino acids: CASSQVLFDYGYTF. CDR3 bases: TGCGCCAGCAGCCAAGTCCTATTTGACTATGGCTACACCTTC.

This chain joins TRBV5-1 and TRBJ2-1, with 8 bases that match TRBD2. V trimming: 4 bases; J trimming: 6 bases; junction bases outside the gene matches: 6. The CDR3 runs 14 residues. The V gene's germline CDR1 is SGHRS and CDR2 YFSETQ. CDR3 coding DNA: TGCGCCAGCAGCACTTACAGCGGGGGCAATGAGCAGTTCTTC. It codes for CASSTYSGGNEQFF.

This sequence joins TRBV28 and TRBJ1-2; D may be TRBD1 (6 bases). V was cut by 4 bases and J by 4 bases, with 13 bases left in between. Per the germline V gene, CDR1 is MDHEN and CDR2 is SYDVKM. This CDR3 has 14 residues. CDR3 sequence (DNA): TGTGCCAGCAGTTCAGGACAGAATATCTATGGCTACACCTTC. This gives the protein CASSSGQNIYGYTF.

This clone came up a few times. The gene calls are TRBV10-3 and TRBJ1-1; D unclear. This CDR3 is built from 13 residues. Germline CDR1 reads ENHRY; CDR2 reads SYGVKD. V was clipped by 2 bases and J by 11 bases, with 15 bases between them. The CDR3 sequence: CAISEPPGGRAFF. CDR3 nucleotide sequence: TGTGCCATCAGTGAGCCCCCGGGAGGCAGGGCTTTCTTT.

V is TRBV28 and J is TRBJ2-4, with D unclear. The CDR3 is 13 residues long. The V end lost 6 bases, the J end lost 12 bases, and 18 bases lay between the germline ends. Germline loops: CDR1 MDHEN, CDR2 SYDVKM. Here the CDR3 DNA reads TGTGCCAGCAGAGGGCCGGCCCTTGGGAATCAGTACTTC. Protein product: CASRGPALGNQYF.

This clone was counted only a few times. The chain uses TRBV19 and TRBJ2-5; D unresolved. CDR1 and CDR2 from the germline V gene are LNHDA and SQIVND (reference sequence). The V and J ends lost 6 bases and 5 bases respectively, with 19 bases between them. The length of the CDR3 is 15 residues. The CDR3 nucleotides are TGTGCCAGTAGCCATGCAAGGGCTAGGCGGGAGACCCAGTACTTC. Translating gives CASSHARARRETQYF.

The V gene is TRBV2, the J gene TRBJ2-5; 8 bases fit TRBD2. CDR3 length: 16 residues. The germline V gene has CDR1 SNHLY and CDR2 FYNNEI. The V segment lost 6 bases and the J segment 7 bases; nucleotides outside the gene matches: 16. The CDR3 DNA sequence: TGTGCCAGCAGGCCCGCCGGGACTAGGTTCCTCGGGACCCAGTACTTC. This encodes CASRPAGTRFLGTQYF.

This clone has a handful of counts. The chain links TRBV23-1 to TRBJ2-5; D call uncertain. TRBV23-1 has ORF status, its function being uncertain. V lost 6 bases, J lost 2 bases, and 10 bases lay in between. CDR3 size: 13 residues. The CDR3 protein is CASSVGRQETQYF. The DNA of the CDR3 is TGCGCCAGCAGCGTAGGGCGACAAGAGACCCAGTACTTC.

The chain combines TRBV19 with TRBJ2-2; possibly TRBD1 or TRBD2 for D (6 bases each). CDR1 is LNHDA, CDR2 SQIVND, per germline (reference sequence). Trimming removed 10 bases at V and 3 bases at J, with 18 bases between. This CDR3 is built from 15 residues. For the CDR3, the DNA is TGTGCCACGGTCCCCGACGGGGGCTACACCGGGGAGCTGTTTTTT. This gives the protein CATVPDGGYTGELFF. The variable domain in full, completed from reference TRBV19 and TRBJ2-2, reads DGGITQSPKYLFRKEGQNVTLSCEQNLNHDAMYWYRQDPGQGLRLIYYSQIVNDFQKGDIAEGYSVSREKKESFPLTVTSAQKNPTAFYLCATVPDGGYTGELFFGEGSRLTVL.

A few counts support this clone. V usage is TRBV18 and J usage is TRBJ2-7; D gene unclear. Germline lookup yields CDR1 KGHSH and CDR2 LQKENI. Trimming took off 2 bases at V and 3 bases at J, with 5 bases between the two ends. The CDR3 is 12 residues long. The CDR3 region has the DNA TGTGCCAGCTCACCAGAGAGCTACGAGCAGTACTTC. It yields the protein CASSPESYEQYF.

In its sample, this clone was seen a few times. V gene TRBV18 combines with J gene TRBJ2-2; TRBD2 agrees at 9 bases. The CDR3 is 19 amino acids. V lost 6 bases, J lost 3 bases, and 17 bases stayed unmatched. The germline CDR1 and CDR2 sequences are KGHSH and LQKENI. CDR3 protein: CASSLPVSGRRVDTGELFF. The CDR3 coding sequence is TGTGCCAGCTCCCTCCCGGTCAGCGGGAGGAGAGTGGACACCGGGGAGCTGTTTTTT.

Worth noting for this clone: The junction and the germline gene differ at one end; a read error may be behind it. CDR3 sequence (DNA): TGTGCCATCAGTCCCGGGACAGGGCATAATGAAAAACTGTTTTTT. It encodes CAISPGTGHNEKLFF. The chain has TRBV6-8 and TRBJ1-4; TRBD1 agrees at 9 bases. The CDR3 extends over 15 amino acids. The germline CDR1 and CDR2 sequences are MNHGY and SAAAGT.

This clone occurred a few times. The chain combines TRBV9 with TRBJ1-1; D unclear. V lost 5 bases and J 0 bases, leaving 20 bases between the germline ends. The CDR3 totals 17 residues. Germline V gene data show CDR1 as SGDLS and CDR2 as YYNGEE. The DNA of the CDR3 is TGTGCCAGCAGTGACGAGGGTGCGGGCGACATGAACACTGAAGCTTTCTTT. Protein product: CASSDEGAGDMNTEAFF. Using reference TRBV9 and TRBJ1-1 for the parts outside the CDR3, the full variable domain is DSGVTQTPKHLITATGQRVTLRCSPRSGDLSVYWYQQSLDQGLQFLIQYYNGEERAKGNILERFSAQQFPDLHSELNLSSLELGDSALYFCASSDEGAGDMNTEAFFGQGTRLTVV.

The chain couples TRBV11-3 to TRBJ2-1; 8 nucleotides line up with TRBD2. The length of the CDR3 is 16 residues. Germline V gene lookup returns CDR1 SGHNT and CDR2 YENEEA. The ends lost 5 bases at V and 7 bases at J; junction bases unmatched: 13. This CDR3 is CASSLIAGSGVNEQFF. CDR3 nucleotides: TGTGCCAGCAGCCTCATAGCGGGGTCCGGGGTTAATGAGCAGTTCTTC. Based on the CDR3 plus reference TRBV11-3 and TRBJ2-1, the full variable domain is EAGVVQSPRYKIIEKKQPVAFWCNPISGHNTLYWYLQNLGQGPELLIRYENEEAVDDSQLPKDRFSAERLKGVDSTLKIQPAELGDSAVYLCASSLIAGSGVNEQFFGPGTRLTVL.

This clone was recorded many times. This chain connects TRBV11-3 to TRBJ2-5; 8 positions match TRBD2. The CDR3 is 16 amino acids. Per germline, CDR1 SGHNT and CDR2 YENEEA. The junction had 6 bases not matched to a gene; V was cut back by 1 base and J by 2 bases. CDR3 residues: CASSLGILAAQETQYF. The CDR3 nucleotides are TGTGCCAGCAGCTTAGGGATACTAGCGGCACAAGAGACCCAGTACTTC. The full variable domain, in which reference TRBV11-3 and TRBJ2-5 provide the parts outside the CDR3, is EAGVVQSPRYKIIEKKQPVAFWCNPISGHNTLYWYLQNLGQGPELLIRYENEEAVDDSQLPKDRFSAERLKGVDSTLKIQPAELGDSAVYLCASSLGILAAQETQYFGPGTRLLVL.

The chain is built from TRBV9 and TRBJ2-7; 11 nucleotides line up with TRBD2. CDR1 SGDLS and CDR2 YYNGEE come from the germline V gene. The CDR3 spans 14 residues. After removal of 5 bases from V and 4 bases from J, the junction contained 5 bases not matched to a gene. CDR3 in amino acids: CASRPGLADYEQYF. Written as DNA, the CDR3 is TGTGCCAGCAGACCGGGACTAGCGGATTACGAGCAGTACTTC.

This clone was found a few times. The V call is TRBV6-8, the J call TRBJ1-2; D is ambiguous. This CDR3 has 13 residues. The germline gives CDR1 MNHGY, CDR2 SAAAGT. The V and J ends lost 6 bases and 4 bases respectively, with 12 bases between them. CDR3 loop: CASSPPGVYGYTF. The DNA of the CDR3 is TGTGCCAGCAGCCCCCCTGGGGTCTATGGCTACACCTTC.

The V gene is TRBV30, the J gene TRBJ1-2; D possibly corresponds to TRBD1 (6 bases). The CDR3 sequence is 14 residues long. V lost 2 bases to trimming and J lost 4 bases, with 14 bases between them. CDR1 is GTSNPN and CDR2 is SVGIG in the germline V gene (reference sequence). CDR3 DNA sequence: TGTGCCTGGAGTTCCCGGACAGCGAGCTATGGCTACACCTTC. It codes for CAWSSRTASYGYTF. The full variable domain, completed using reference TRBV30 and TRBJ1-2, is SQTIHQWPATLVQPVGSPLSLECTVEGTSNPNLYWYRQAAGRGLQLLFYSVGIGQISSEVPQNLSASRPQDRQFILSSKKLLLSDSGFYLCAWSSRTASYGYTFGSGTRLTVV.

V and J are TRBV11-3 and TRBJ2-2; D remains ambiguous. Trimming shortened V by 5 bases and J by 3 bases, and 16 bases separated the two germline ends. The germline V gene encodes CDR1 SGHNT and CDR2 YENEEA. The CDR3 length is 16 residues. The CDR3, as DNA: TGTGCCAGCAGCCAAGGTCGCCCTCCATACACCGGGGAGCTGTTTTTT. This encodes CASSQGRPPYTGELFF.

The rearrangement links TRBV19 to TRBJ2-6, with D perhaps being TRBD1 or TRBD2 (5 bases each). From germline, CDR1 is LNHDA and CDR2 SQIVND (reference sequence). The length of the CDR3 is 16 residues. Trimming took 3 bases from V and 4 from J, leaving 13 bases between them. The CDR3 loop is CASSMSWGTGANVLTF. CDR3 coding DNA: TGTGCCAGTAGTATGAGCTGGGGGACCGGGGCCAACGTCCTGACTTTC.

The chain joins TRBV30 to TRBJ2-2, with D hard to call. V dropped 2 bases and J dropped 1 base, with 5 bases sitting between them. The CDR3 length is 13 residues. Germline loops: CDR1 GTSNPN, CDR2 SVGIG (reference sequence). CDR3 in amino acids: CAWSSMNTGELFF. The CDR3 nucleotides read TGTGCCTGGAGTTCTATGAACACCGGGGAGCTGTTTTTT.

V and J are TRBV19 and TRBJ1-5, with D unclear. Germline V gives CDR1 LNHDA, CDR2 SQIVND (reference sequence). The CDR3 covers 15 residues. The V end was cut by 5 bases, the J end by 0 bases, with 11 bases between. The CDR3 loop reads CASSLRADSNQPQHF. For the CDR3, the DNA is TGTGCCAGTAGTTTGCGGGCCGATAGCAATCAGCCCCAGCATTTT.

This chain connects TRBV5-1 to TRBJ2-6; 7 nucleotides align to TRBD1. Trimming at V came to 2 bases and at J to 2 bases, leaving 1 base not matched to a gene. From germline, CDR1 is SGHRS and CDR2 YFSETQ. The CDR3 consists of 15 residues. In DNA, the CDR3 is TGCGCCAGCAGCTTCCAGGGGGCTGGGGCCAACGTCCTGACTTTC. As protein: CASSFQGAGANVLTF.

The V and J genes are TRBV5-1 and TRBJ2-5; 11 bases fit TRBD2. V trimming: 2 bases; J trimming: 1 base; junction bases outside the gene matches: 13. Germline V gene sequence: CDR1 SGHRS, CDR2 YFSETQ. The CDR3 is 19 amino acids. The CDR3 reads CASSFPSGRSLSSQETQYF. The CDR3 DNA follows: TGCGCCAGCAGCTTCCCTAGCGGGAGGTCCCTCTCGAGCCAAGAGACCCAGTACTTC.

This rearrangement joins TRBV6-8 to TRBJ1-1; TRBD1 might be the D (5 bases). Germline lookup yields CDR1 MNHGY and CDR2 SAAAGT. There are 14 residues in the CDR3. The V and J ends lost 6 bases and 3 bases respectively, with 14 bases between them. CDR3 protein: CASRSGQGYTEAFF. CDR3 nucleotide sequence: TGTGCCAGCAGGTCGGGGCAGGGCTACACTGAAGCTTTCTTT.

V usage is TRBV11-3 and J usage is TRBJ2-7; TRBD2 matches 7 bases. The CDR3 is 14 residues long. Germline CDR1 SGHNT, CDR2 YENEEA. V lost 3 bases, J lost 4 bases, and 6 bases stayed unmatched. CDR3 protein: CASSLDLLAYEQYF. DNA of the CDR3: TGTGCCAGCAGCTTGGACCTACTAGCGTACGAGCAGTACTTC.

This clone is categorized as medium-sized (0.01 to 0.1%). The genes are TRBV9 and TRBJ2-7, with 7 bases identical to TRBD2. Germline V gene data show CDR1 as SGDLS and CDR2 as YYNGEE. CDR3 length: 15 amino acids. V trimming: 5 bases; J trimming: 0 bases; junction bases outside the gene matches: 8. CDR3 sequence reads: CASSEPVAGSYEQYF. In nucleotides, the CDR3 is TGTGCCAGCAGTGAACCGGTAGCGGGCTCCTACGAGCAGTACTTC.

This clone was seen more than once but under ten times. J is TRBJ2-1 and V is TRBV9; 7 positions agree with TRBD2. This CDR3 has 15 amino acids. Trimming cost V 4 bases and J 6 bases; bases outside gene matches: 10. Germline V gives CDR1 SGDLS, CDR2 YYNGEE. Here the CDR3 DNA reads TGTGCCAGCAGCCGGTTGGGCGGGAGCATCAATGAGCAGTTCTTC. It yields the protein CASSRLGGSINEQFF.